This note documents a single T cell receptor (beta chain) sequence. This CDR3 is 14 amino acids long. Germline CDR1 reads GTSNPN; CDR2 reads SVGIG (reference sequence). Unmatched junction bases numbered 8, after V lost 2 bases and J lost 7 bases. The sample belongs to a study of blood T cell repertoires in COVID-19. Study context: COVID-19 samples from acute and convalescent phases originated in the United States, Italy and Spain. T cells, B-cell-depleted T cells, or PBMCs provided the cDNA or gDNA that served as material.

As originally analysed: Estimation of nucleated cell counts relied on the amplification of reference gene primers. Profiling relied on immunoSEQ multiplex PCR, and the TCRdb table lists in-frame clones only, not all of them. Clonal size and the V and J genes are those of that table, whereas D and trimming came from the DNA. The sample holds 35,000 to 45,000 clones; about 80% are singletons and the top ten take about 9%. This clonotype originated in a man between 65 and 79 years old with active or convalescent COVID-19. Sequences were obtained from peripheral blood. The gene calls are TRBV30 and TRBJ2-5; 9 nucleotides align to TRBD2. The CDR3 nucleotides read TGTGCCTGGAGTAATGGCGGGGGGGTGGCGACCCAGTACTTC. Its protein is CAWSNGGGVATQYF.